This passage covers 31 T cell receptor beta chains from one sample sequenced in a study of T-cell reconstitution after alpha-beta-depleted transplantation in children. The library targeted TCRbeta and was prepared with unique molecular identifiers. TCRdb processed the PCR reads anew with MiXCR; each CDR3 protein has one entry. The profile shows about 600,000 distinct CDR3 sequences, approximately 10% of them singletons. Sequencing used PBMCs from the stem cell graft donor, obtained from the stem cell graft. These receptors were taken from a human donor who donated a stem cell graft to a child with acute myeloid leukemia.

The chain employs TRBV27 and TRBJ1-5, with 8 bases aligning to TRBD1. Looked up from germline, CDR1 is MNHEY and CDR2 is SMNVEV (reference sequence). The V segment lost 2 bases and the J segment 6 bases; nucleotides outside the gene matches: 9. CDR3 length equals 16 residues. The DNA for the CDR3 is TGTGCCAGCAGTTTAACCGGGACAGGAGTCTTTCAGCCCCAGCATTTT. Translating gives CASSLTGTGVFQPQHF.

This clonotype was seen ten or more times. The gene calls are TRBV15 and TRBJ2-4, with D perhaps TRBD1 (6 bases). V was trimmed by 0 bases and J by 3 bases, leaving 18 bases between them. This CDR3 has 18 amino acids. Germline values: CDR1 LNHNV, CDR2 YYDKDF (reference sequence). CDR3 region: CATSRDKWTDPNKNIQYF. DNA for the CDR3: TGTGCCACCAGCAGAGATAAGTGGACAGACCCGAACAAAAACATTCAGTACTTC.

This clonotype was recorded at least ten times. The chain combines TRBV6-5 with TRBJ2-2; 11 bases line up with TRBD2. This CDR3 has 16 amino acids. Germline CDR1 reads MNHEY; CDR2 reads SVGAGI. Trimming at V came to 4 bases and at J to 3 bases, leaving 4 bases not matched to a gene. CDR3 sequence (DNA): TGTGCCAGCAGTTCCTTAGCGGGAGGGGACACCGGGGAGCTGTTTTTT. It encodes CASSSLAGGDTGELFF.

The chain combines TRBV12-3 or TRBV12-4 with TRBJ2-1, with TRBD2 identical over 7 bases. The CDR3 extends over 14 amino acids. The V segment lost 7 bases and the J segment 8 bases; nucleotides outside the gene matches: 11. CDR3 residues: CASTPSAGADEQFF. CDR3 nucleotides: TGTGCCAGCACCCCGTCGGCGGGAGCGGATGAGCAGTTCTTC.

The table lists this clonotype with many counts. The chain carries TRBV20-1 and TRBJ2-1; 13 positions match TRBD2. The CDR3 consists of 14 residues. The ends lost 5 bases at V and 9 bases at J; junction bases unmatched: 7. Germline assignment: CDR1 DFQATT and CDR2 SNEGSKA (reference sequence). CDR3 in amino acids: CSAGTSGTSGEQFF. CDR3 nucleotide sequence: TGCAGTGCTGGGACTAGCGGGACTAGCGGTGAGCAGTTCTTC.

This clonotype has only one observation. A much larger clone differs by one base, so this may be a read error. The genes are TRBV7-2 and TRBJ2-1; maybe TRBD2 (6 bases). This CDR3 comprises 15 residues. The germline gives CDR1 SGHTA, CDR2 FQGNSA. The CDR3 nucleotides are TGTGCCAGCAGCTTTGCCGCGGGGACTTACAATCAGCAGTTCTTC. As protein: CASSFAAGTYNQQFF.

This clonotype has a count of ten or more. V gene TRBV6-2 or TRBV6-3 combines with J gene TRBJ2-6, with D perhaps matching TRBD1 (6 bases). The CDR3 covers 17 residues. The ends were cut back, 6 bases at V and 4 bases at J, with 19 bases in the middle. From germline, CDR1 is MNHEY and CDR2 SVGEGT. The CDR3 loop is CASRFPSSGVGANVLTF. CDR3 nucleotides: TGTGCCAGCAGATTCCCTTCGTCAGGGGTAGGGGCCAACGTCCTGACTTTC.

This chain joins TRBV6-2 or TRBV6-3 and TRBJ2-7; 13 nucleotides match TRBD2. Unmatched junction bases numbered 5, after V lost 0 bases and J lost 12 bases. The CDR3 consists of 14 residues. In germline, CDR1 is MNHEY, CDR2 SVGEGT. The CDR3 loop is CASSYSGLAGAWYF. The CDR3 DNA reads as TGTGCCAGCAGTTACTCCGGACTAGCGGGAGCGTGGTACTTC.

This clonotype was detected ten times or more. This chain connects TRBV28 to TRBJ2-7, with TRBD1 matching over 12 bases. The V gene's germline CDR1 is MDHEN and CDR2 SYDVKM. Losses at the gene ends were 4 bases for V and 6 bases for J; bases not matched to a gene: 4. The CDR3 extends over 14 amino acids. CDR3 nucleotide sequence: TGTGCCAGCAGTTCCGGGACAGGGGGCGTCGAGCAGTACTTC. It translates to CASSSGTGGVEQYF.

The chain links TRBV7-3 to TRBJ2-7; D is unresolved. This CDR3 spans 12 amino acids. The V end lost 1 base, the J end lost 6 bases, and 7 bases lay between the germline ends. CDR1 and CDR2 (germline): SGHTA, FQGTGA. CDR3 sequence reads: CASSLKGTEQYF. The CDR3, as DNA: TGTGCCAGCAGCTTAAAAGGCACCGAGCAGTACTTC.

This clonotype was seen more than once but under ten times. The rearrangement links TRBV20-1 to TRBJ2-2; perhaps TRBD2 as D (6 bases). The V end lost 3 bases, the J end lost 5 bases, and 16 bases lay between the germline ends. From germline, CDR1 is DFQATT and CDR2 SNEGSKA (reference sequence). The CDR3 is 15 amino acids. CDR3 nucleotide sequence: TGCAGTGCTAGGGGGGGAGCAGGGTGGACCGGGGAGCTGTTTTTT. This gives the protein CSARGGAGWTGELFF.

This clonotype was recorded at least ten times. The gene calls are TRBV5-1 and TRBJ2-5; D is uncertain. Germline CDR1 SGHRS, CDR2 YFSETQ. The CDR3 sequence is 13 residues long. V was trimmed by 7 bases and J by 0 bases, leaving 10 bases between them. In nucleotides, the CDR3 is TGCGCCAGCCGACCCGCTGACCAAGAGACCCAGTACTTC. Its translation is CASRPADQETQYF.

This chain joins TRBV5-6 and TRBJ2-1; D call uncertain. V was trimmed by 0 bases and J by 8 bases, leaving 21 bases between them. Germline CDR1 SGHDT, CDR2 YYEEEE. The CDR3 is made up of 17 amino acids. DNA for the CDR3: TGTGCCAGCAGCTTGGACCCCCGGACGACGGGTGTCGATGAGCAGTTCTTC. Translating gives CASSLDPRTTGVDEQFF.

This clonotype was observed at least ten times. The V gene is TRBV27, the J gene TRBJ2-7; no clear D. Trimming cost V 6 bases and J 5 bases, with 17 bases left between them. CDR3 size: 14 residues. CDR1 is MNHEY, CDR2 SMNVEV, per germline (reference sequence). Written as DNA, the CDR3 is TGTGCCAGCAGCTCTGCGAACACCTTGGACGAGCAGTACTTC. Translation: CASSSANTLDEQYF.

This clonotype was seen only once. A much bigger clone sits one base away, suggesting this may be a read error. The CDR3 ends on some other residue instead of the conserved phenylalanine or tryptophan, so this is likely a read error. The chain links TRBV27 to TRBJ1-5; D is uncertain. CDR1 and CDR2 from the germline V gene are MNHEY and SMNVEV (reference sequence). V shed 2 bases and J shed 5 bases, with 7 bases lying between them. The length of the CDR3 is 13 residues. The CDR3 DNA reads as TGTGCCAGCAGTTTAAGAGACGATCAGCCCCAGCATTGT. Protein product: CASSLRDDQPQHC.

This clonotype was seen a few times. V is TRBV7-2 and J is TRBJ2-2; 8 bases are shared with TRBD1. CDR3 length: 15 residues. V lost 3 bases and J lost 4; bases outside the gene matches: 4. The germline CDR1 and CDR2 sequences are SGHTA and FQGNSA. The CDR3 sequence: CASSFDRGVTGELFF. CDR3 nucleotides: TGTGCCAGCAGCTTCGACAGGGGAGTCACCGGGGAGCTGTTTTTT.

The table lists this clonotype with a few counts. The V gene is TRBV7-8, the J gene TRBJ2-1; D may correspond to TRBD1 or TRBD2 (5 bases each). The CDR3 totals 16 residues. Germline-derived CDR1 and CDR2 are SGHVS and FQNEAQ. Trimming took off 6 bases at V and 10 bases at J, with 25 bases between the two ends. CDR3 nucleotides: TGTGCCAGCAGTTCGGTCACTAATAGCGCCCGGGGCGAGCAGTTCTTC. Encoded protein: CASSSVTNSARGEQFF.

This clonotype has more than one count but fewer than ten. The V call is TRBV10-3, the J call TRBJ2-7; 8 positions agree with TRBD2. CDR3 length equals 12 residues. V was clipped by 6 bases and J by 4 bases; unmatched bases: 2. Per germline, CDR1 ENHRY and CDR2 SYGVKD. This CDR3 reads CAISPGGYEQYF. The CDR3 nucleotides read TGTGCCATCAGCCCGGGGGGGTACGAGCAGTACTTC.

This rearrangement joins TRBV20-1 to TRBJ2-3, with 10 nucleotides matching TRBD2. The V gene's germline CDR1 is DFQATT and CDR2 SNEGSKA (reference sequence). V was pared by 0 bases and J by 9 bases, with 3 bases of the junction left unmatched. CDR3 size: 13 residues. The CDR3 loop is CSARDTSGITQYF. CDR3 nucleotides: TGCAGTGCTAGAGACACTAGCGGGATCACGCAGTATTTT.

This clonotype was seen more than once but under ten times. This sequence joins TRBV29-1 and TRBJ1-1; D uncertain. CDR3 length: 13 residues. Trimming left V 6 bases short and J 0 bases short, with 11 bases between. The V gene's germline CDR1 is SQVTM and CDR2 ANQGSEA. The DNA of the CDR3 is TGCAGCGTGACCGGACGGCTGAACACTGAAGCTTTCTTT. Amino acid sequence: CSVTGRLNTEAFF.

This clonotype turned up a few times. The chain couples TRBV20-1 to TRBJ2-1, with 9 bases identical to TRBD1. V gave up 5 bases and J gave up 7 bases; unmatched junction bases: 6. Germline-derived CDR1 and CDR2 are DFQATT and SNEGSKA (reference sequence). This CDR3 is 13 amino acids long. As DNA, the CDR3 is TGCAGTGCTCCCACAGGGGGCGGAAATGAGCAGTTCTTC. Translated: CSAPTGGGNEQFF.

This clonotype came up a few times. V usage is TRBV14 and J usage is TRBJ1-1; D is unclear. Germline V gives CDR1 SGHDN, CDR2 FVKESK. With 1 base removed from V and 1 base from J, the gap between germline ends came to 10 bases. The CDR3 extends over 15 amino acids. DNA of the CDR3: TGTGCCAGCAGCCAAGTCGGCCGGCGGAACACTGAAGCTTTCTTT. Translated, it gives CASSQVGRRNTEAFF.

V usage is TRBV7-8 and J usage is TRBJ2-7, with D perhaps matching TRBD1 (5 bases). Germline CDR1 and CDR2: SGHVS and FQNEAQ. V lost 1 base and J lost 0, with 10 bases in between. The CDR3 spans 15 residues. This chain's CDR3 is CASSLVSDSSYEQYF. For the CDR3, the DNA is TGTGCCAGCAGCTTAGTAAGCGACAGCTCCTACGAGCAGTACTTC.

This clonotype was recorded once. The V and J genes are TRBV20-1 and TRBJ1-5; tentative D call: TRBD1 (6 bases). V was shortened by 5 bases and J by 5 bases, with 13 bases between the two germline ends. The CDR3 length is 13 residues. Per germline, CDR1 DFQATT and CDR2 SNEGSKA (reference sequence). This CDR3 reads CSAPGTLDQPQHF. In DNA form, the CDR3 reads TGCAGTGCTCCCGGGACACTTGATCAGCCCCAGCATTTT.

This clonotype has more than one count but fewer than ten. This chain uses TRBV9 with TRBJ1-5; weak D call: TRBD1 (6 bases). V lost 3 bases and J lost 0, with 10 bases in between. This CDR3 contains 15 residues. Looked up from germline, CDR1 is SGDLS and CDR2 is YYNGEE. As DNA, the CDR3 is TGTGCCAGCAGCGCCGAAGGGGGTAGCAATCAGCCCCAGCATTTT. Protein: CASSAEGGSNQPQHF.

Many counts were recorded for this clonotype. J is TRBJ2-3 and V is TRBV20-1; D perhaps matches TRBD2 (6 bases). CDR1 DFQATT and CDR2 SNEGSKA come from the germline V gene (reference sequence). The CDR3 loop spans 11 amino acids. The V and J ends lost 6 bases and 14 bases respectively, with 18 bases between them. The DNA for the CDR3 is TGCAGTGCGTCCCCGGAGGGGCCCGGGTATTTT. As protein: CSASPEGPGYF.

On this clonotype: This sequence may be a read error, since a much larger clone differs from it by one base. The rearrangement links TRBV4-2 to TRBJ1-1; D might be TRBD1 (5 bases). V was clipped by 4 bases and J by 10 bases, with 16 bases between them. Germline V lookup: CDR1 LGHNA, CDR2 YNFKEQ. The CDR3 is made up of 13 amino acids. The CDR3 DNA reads as TGTGCCAGCAGCCCTAGGGAAGAGAGGGGAGCTTTCTTT. Its protein product is CASSPREERGAFF.

This clonotype was counted many times. The genes are TRBV20-1 and TRBJ1-4; 7 bases map to TRBD1. Germline-derived CDR1 and CDR2 are DFQATT and SNEGSKA (reference sequence). This CDR3 is built from 14 residues. J gave up 12 bases and V 6 bases, and 16 bases lay outside the gene matches. The CDR3 DNA reads TGCAGTGCACAGTACGGGACAGCAGGGGAGCAACTGTTTTTT. This gives the protein CSAQYGTAGEQLFF.

At least ten counts were recorded for this clonotype. This chain links TRBV28 with TRBJ1-2; 10 bases match TRBD1. Germline CDR1 MDHEN, CDR2 SYDVKM. J gave up 2 bases and V 6 bases, and 6 bases lay outside the gene matches. CDR3 length: 15 amino acids. The CDR3 DNA reads TGTGCCAGCAGGCCAAGGGGACAGGGGAACTATGGCTACACCTTC. The encoded protein is CASRPRGQGNYGYTF.

Notes on this clonotype: A much larger clone differs by one base, so this may be a read error. The genes are TRBV28 and TRBJ2-1; 12 positions match TRBD2. The V segment lost 6 bases and the J segment 0 bases; nucleotides outside the gene matches: 3. This CDR3 has 16 amino acids. Germline V gene sequence: CDR1 MDHEN, CDR2 SYDVKM. CDR3 region: CASRSTSGSSYNEQFF. As DNA, the CDR3 is TGTGCCAGCAGGTCGACTAGCGGGAGCTCCTACAATGAGCAGTTCTTC. Full variable domain (rest looked up from reference TRBV28 and TRBJ2-1): DVKVTQSSRYLVKRTGEKVFLECVQDMDHENMFWYRQDPGLGLRLIYFSYDVKMKEKGDIPEGYSVSREKKERFSLILESASTNQTSMYLCASRSTSGSSYNEQFFGPGTRLTVL.

This clonotype has just a few counts. The genes are TRBV15 and TRBJ1-5; D remains ambiguous. The CDR3 is 13 residues long. Trimming removed 5 bases from V and 5 bases from J, with 10 bases in between. CDR1 LNHNV and CDR2 YYDKDF come from the germline V gene (reference sequence). The DNA for the CDR3 is TGTGCCACCAGCGTTAAGAAGGATCAGCCCCAGCATTTT. This encodes CATSVKKDQPQHF.